Below are 12 T cell receptor beta chains sequenced from a single sample in a study of blood T cell repertoires in COVID-19. Some clones are missing from TCRdb's copy, which holds only in-frame ones; the method was immunoSEQ multiplex PCR. The sample shows some 74,000 clones, 70% to 90% of them seen only once. Sequencing input: peripheral blood. The origin of the receptors is a woman of 80 years or more with active or convalescent COVID-19.

V is TRBV7-2 and J is TRBJ1-1; D gene uncertain. V gave up 1 base and J gave up 1 base, with 16 bases separating them. The CDR3 is 17 residues long. Germline CDR1 and CDR2: SGHTA and FQGNSA. The CDR3 DNA reads as TGTGCCAGCAGCTTAGTTCTCTTGGAGATGGGGAACACTGAAGCTTTCTTT. Protein product: CASSLVLLEMGNTEAFF.

The CDR3 reads CASSEGQSEQYF. The CDR3 DNA follows: TGTGCCAGCAGTGAAGGGCAATCCGAGCAGTACTTC. This chain links TRBV25-1 with TRBJ2-7; D is unresolved. This CDR3 comprises 12 residues. From germline, CDR1 is MGHDK and CDR2 SYGVNS. With 2 bases removed from V and 6 bases from J, the gap between germline ends came to 8 bases.

V and J are TRBV18 and TRBJ2-3; 11 bases fit TRBD2. The V gene end was trimmed by 6 bases and the J gene end by 0 bases; junction bases not matched to a gene: 5. The V gene's germline CDR1 is KGHSH and CDR2 LQKENI. This CDR3 spans 16 amino acids. The CDR3 is CASSRLAGTSTDTQYF. CDR3 sequence (DNA): TGTGCCAGCTCTCGACTAGCGGGAACCAGCACAGATACGCAGTATTTT.

The gene calls are TRBV27 and TRBJ1-4; the D is unclear. V was shortened by 5 bases and J by 2 bases, with 6 bases between the two germline ends. The CDR3 has 13 residues. The germline CDR1 and CDR2 sequences are MNHEY and SMNVEV (reference sequence). The chain's CDR3 is CASSGRTNEKLFF. The CDR3 DNA reads as TGTGCCAGCAGTGGGAGGACTAATGAAAAACTGTTTTTT. The full variable domain, rest sourced from reference TRBV27 and TRBJ1-4, is EAQVTQNPRYLITVTGKKLTVTCSQNMNHEYMSWYRQDPGLGLRQIYYSMNVEVTDKGDVPEGYKVSRKEKRNFPLILESPSPNQTSLYFCASSGRTNEKLFFGSGTQLSVL.

The V and J genes are TRBV5-1 and TRBJ2-7; TRBD1 might be the D (5 bases). The CDR3 spans 14 residues. The germline gives CDR1 SGHRS, CDR2 YFSETQ. Trimming cost V 1 base and J 7 bases, with 15 bases left between them. CDR3 in amino acids: CASSLHPTAREQYF. The CDR3 DNA reads TGCGCCAGCAGCTTGCACCCGACAGCTCGAGAGCAGTACTTC.

The chain is built from TRBV7-8 and TRBJ1-6, with 9 bases identical to TRBD1. The CDR3 sequence is 18 residues long. Losses at the gene ends were 5 bases for V and 5 bases for J; bases not matched to a gene: 13. Germline assignment: CDR1 SGHVS and CDR2 FQNEAQ. This CDR3 reads CASSPGQGIRLDNSPLHF. CDR3 DNA sequence: TGTGCCAGCAGCCCCGGACAGGGGATTCGTCTCGATAATTCACCCCTCCACTTT.

The chain joins TRBV7-3 to TRBJ2-1, with 7 bases matching TRBD2. Germline-derived CDR1 and CDR2 are SGHTA and FQGTGA. The length of the CDR3 is 18 residues. V lost 5 bases, J lost 1 base, and 14 bases stayed unmatched. The CDR3 nucleotides are TGTGCCAGCAGCCCCCTTACCTCGGTAGCGGGTTCCTACAATGAGCAGTTCTTC. It codes for CASSPLTSVAGSYNEQFF.

As for this clone: An end of the junction differs from the germline gene, which may be a read error. This chain joins TRBV5-4 and TRBJ2-6, with 15 nucleotides matching TRBD2. The CDR3 is 18 residues long. The V gene's germline CDR1 is SGHNT and CDR2 YYREEE (reference sequence). CDR3 DNA: TGTGCCAACAGCTTCGGACTAGCGGGAGGGCCCGGGGCCAACGTCCTGACTTTC. It codes for CANSFGLAGGPGANVLTF.

V is TRBV19 and J is TRBJ1-6, with 7 bases that match TRBD1. Germline assignment: CDR1 LNHDA and CDR2 SQIVND (reference sequence). Trimming took 7 bases from V and 8 from J; bases not matched to a gene: 5. The CDR3 totals 13 residues. The CDR3 is CASKITGDSPLHF. The CDR3 DNA follows: TGTGCCAGTAAGATCACAGGGGATTCACCCCTCCACTTT.

This clone has just a few counts. V usage is TRBV7-9 and J usage is TRBJ1-1; perhaps TRBD1 as D (5 bases). CDR1 SEHNR and CDR2 FQNEAQ come from the germline V gene (reference sequence). CDR3 length: 16 amino acids. V lost 4 bases to trimming and J lost 7 bases, with 22 bases between them. The CDR3 region is CASSSPTGTTWGEAFF. The DNA of the CDR3 is TGTGCCAGCAGCTCGCCAACCGGGACTACTTGGGGTGAAGCTTTCTTT.

The chain employs TRBV5-6 and TRBJ2-5; TRBD2 is a possible D gene (7 bases). Germline CDR1 is SGHDT and CDR2 is YYEEEE. Trimming took off 1 base at V and 3 bases at J, with 13 bases between the two ends. This CDR3 is built from 15 residues. CDR3 nucleotide sequence: TGTGCCAGCAGCTTGTTACGGGGGGCAAAAGAGACCCAGTACTTC. Residues: CASSLLRGAKETQYF.

The chain employs TRBV13 and TRBJ2-7, with D possibly matching TRBD1 (6 bases). V was trimmed by 5 bases and J by 2 bases, leaving 10 bases between them. This CDR3 is built from 13 residues. Germline CDR1 is PRHDT and CDR2 is FYEKMQ (reference sequence). The CDR3 is CASSPNRAYEQYF. As DNA, the CDR3 is TGTGCCAGCAGCCCCAACAGGGCCTACGAGCAGTACTTC.